One and the same sample provided the 10 T cell receptor beta chains below, sequenced in a study of T-cell memory formation after mild COVID-19. Each CDR3 protein gets one entry after TCRdb re-called the 5' RACE reads with MiXCR. This sample carries roughly 280,000 distinct CDR3 sequences, about a sixth of them seen once, and the ten largest clones take 22%. Sequencing input: PBMCs or a T cell subset sorted from them (not recorded which). The receptor set was obtained from a young man who had mild COVID-19 (a few samples of this study predate the infection). Cell type and time point are not known.

This clonotype was found a few times. The J gene is TRBJ2-7, the V gene TRBV10-3, with unresolved D. The germline V and J ends were trimmed by 4 bases and 0 bases, with 10 bases remaining between them. The CDR3 consists of 14 residues. Germline CDR1 reads ENHRY; CDR2 reads SYGVKD. The CDR3 protein is CAISGAANSYEQYV. The CDR3 DNA is TGTGCCATCAGTGGGGCAGCGAACTCCTACGAGCAGTACGTC.

This clonotype has at least ten counts. The V and J genes are TRBV4-3 and TRBJ1-1; D gene unclear. The CDR3 contains 17 residues. From germline, CDR1 is LGHNA and CDR2 YSLEER. Trimming removed 1 base from V and 0 bases from J, with 15 bases in between. The CDR3 here is CASSQAWVGHMNTEAFF. The CDR3, as DNA: TGCGCCAGCAGCCAAGCTTGGGTTGGCCACATGAACACTGAAGCTTTCTTT.

The sample holds a few counts of this clonotype. The V call is TRBV7-9, the J call TRBJ1-1; TRBD1 aligns across 8 bases. Germline V gene data show CDR1 as SEHNR and CDR2 as FQNEAQ (reference sequence). The CDR3 has 14 amino acids. V lost 5 bases to trimming and J lost 11 bases; unmatched junction nucleotides: 13. The CDR3 sequence is CASSPRTGRFEAFF. The CDR3 DNA reads TGTGCCAGCAGCCCGCGGACAGGGAGATTCGAGGCTTTCTTT.

The chain has TRBV5-1 and TRBJ1-2; D ambiguous. Trimming removed 0 bases at V and 4 bases at J, with 7 bases between. The length of the CDR3 is 13 residues. Germline-derived CDR1 and CDR2 are SGHRS and YFSETQ. CDR3 residues: CASSLAGLYGYTF. The CDR3 DNA follows: TGCGCCAGCAGCTTGGCCGGGCTCTATGGCTACACCTTC.

The chain uses TRBV2 and TRBJ2-6, with no clear D. The CDR3 has 14 amino acids. Germline loops: CDR1 SNHLY, CDR2 FYNNEI. Trimming left V 8 bases short and J 0 bases short, with 8 bases between. CDR3 nucleotide sequence: TGTGCCAGCGGAAGGTCCTCTGGGGCCAACGTCCTGACTTTC. It is translated as CASGRSSGANVLTF.

This clonotype occurred a few times. The V call is TRBV12-3 or TRBV12-4, the J call TRBJ1-6; the match to TRBD1 covers 7 bases. Trimming took 1 base from V and 13 from J; bases not matched to a gene: 10. The CDR3 length is 15 residues. For the CDR3, the DNA is TGTGCCAGCAGTTTAGAGCACCGGGACAGTGCGCCCCTCCACTTT. Translation: CASSLEHRDSAPLHF.

This clonotype was recorded a few times. The chain employs TRBV30 and TRBJ1-1, with D uncertain. The V and J ends lost 4 bases and 0 bases respectively, with 12 bases between them. Germline V lookup: CDR1 GTSNPN, CDR2 SVGIG (reference sequence). The length of the CDR3 is 14 residues. CDR3 in amino acids: CAWIQSAMNTEAFF. In DNA, the CDR3 is TGTGCCTGGATCCAGTCTGCTATGAACACTGAAGCTTTCTTT. The complete variable domain, with remaining parts taken from reference TRBV30 and TRBJ1-1, reads SQTIHQWPATLVQPVGSPLSLECTVEGTSNPNLYWYRQAAGRGLQLLFYSVGIGQISSEVPQNLSASRPQDRQFILSSKKLLLSDSGFYLCAWIQSAMNTEAFFGQGTRLTVV.

This clonotype was seen a few times. This chain uses TRBV4-3 with TRBJ1-1; D uncertain. V was shortened by 6 bases and J by 0 bases, with 11 bases between the two germline ends. CDR1 LGHNA and CDR2 YSLEER come from the germline V gene. The length of the CDR3 is 14 residues. The CDR3 bases are TGCGCCAGCAGAAACCCCCCGTTGAACACTGAAGCTTTCTTT. This codes for CASRNPPLNTEAFF.

The chain is built from TRBV20-1 and TRBJ2-7; 10 bases are shared with TRBD1. After removal of 0 bases from V and 2 bases from J, the junction contained 1 base not matched to a gene. Germline CDR1 DFQATT, CDR2 SNEGSKA (reference sequence). The CDR3 is 14 residues long. Written as DNA, the CDR3 is TGCAGTGCTAGAGATGGACAGGGGGCCTACGAGCAGTACTTC. Translating gives CSARDGQGAYEQYF.

This clonotype was counted only a few times. The J gene is TRBJ2-1, the V gene TRBV20-1, with 8 positions matching TRBD2. The V and J ends lost 6 bases and 9 bases, in that order; junction bases with no gene match: 10. This CDR3 comprises 13 residues. Germline V lookup: CDR1 DFQATT, CDR2 SNEGSKA (reference sequence). The CDR3 here is CSATQGLGAEQFF. CDR3 bases: TGCAGTGCCACGCAGGGACTAGGAGCTGAGCAGTTCTTC.